The TCR beta chain under discussion was sequenced for a study of T cell repertoires in cytomegalovirus infection. Study-level background: CMV epitopes in the study were HLA-C-restricted (recently identified) and HLA-B-restricted (well studied).

Study findings and constraints: HLA-C-restricted CMV-specific TCR beta clonotypes prevailed in the ex vivo response. There were carriers of CMV plus the relevant HLA, and cumulative public TCR beta family frequency identified them.

Comments on this clonotype: Its antigen remains unknown.

V was clipped by 7 bases and J by 2 bases; unmatched bases: 8. The germline CDR1 and CDR2 sequences are SGHAT and FQNNGV. The CDR3 is made up of 15 amino acids. TCRdb called the reads again in MiXCR, with one record for every CDR3 protein. The sample contains around 770,000 distinct CDR3 sequences, roughly 29% of which appear only once. V is TRBV11-2 and J is TRBJ2-3; TRBD1 aligns across 8 bases. This TCR was sampled from a human donor in good health (CMV status not recorded). Some clones in this sample may be carry-over from other donors' samples. The sample consisted of cultured CD8+ T cells from PBMCs, taken from culture after CMV antigen stimulation. CDR3: CASITTGVYTDTQYF. The CDR3 DNA reads TGTGCCAGCATAACGACAGGGGTTTACACAGATACGCAGTATTTT.